This T cell receptor (beta chain) was profiled in a study of molecular identifiers for immune sequencing clone quantification. Overall study findings and caveats: Highly expanded clone sizes could be underestimated by identical TCR molecules that share a barcode.

Trimming took off 1 base at V and 7 bases at J, with 19 bases between the two ends. The CDR3 has 16 residues. Germline V gene sequence: CDR1 SEHNR, CDR2 FQNEAQ (reference sequence). Details on this clonotype: The antigen remains undetermined. A read error may explain this, as a much larger clone is one base away.

TCRdb passed the PCR reads through MiXCR, listing each CDR3 protein once. Of about 640,000 distinct CDR3 sequences listed, 15% to 20% are singletons. Sequencing used naive CD8+ T cells from blood, with Jurkat cell RNA spiked in. Subset defined: FACS-sorted CD8+CD4-CCR7+CD45RA+ naive T cells. The chain recombines TRBV7-9 with TRBJ2-5; D is perhaps TRBD1 (5 bases). This clonotype was sampled from a human donor in good health. Some libraries in this study had Jurkat cell RNA spiked in. CDR3 loop: CASSLGRWGGEGTQYF. DNA of the CDR3: TGTGCCAGCAGCTTAGGCCGTTGGGGCGGCGAAGGGACCCAGTACTTC.